A single TCR beta chain is shown here with its context. Its cognate antigen is unknown. The sample is drawn from a study of vaccination and CD4 T cells after COVID-19. On the study more broadly: Recovered-phase convalescent patients showed SARS-CoV-2 positivity by nasal swab PCR; under 10 were mild, one severe. Convalescent persons amounted to six males plus four females, two of whom were Hispanic. Study-wide findings and caveats: Relatively few convalescent patients were studied, without early post-infection timepoints.

Described treatment: roughly ten-day PBMC culture with coronavirus spike peptide pools or control peptides (ViraFEST assay). Cultured CD4+ T cell DNA was sequenced using the Oncomine TCR Beta short-read assay. Genomic DNA from cultured CD4+ T cells was extracted. TCRdb used MiXCR to reprocess the PCR reads, holding one entry per CDR3 protein. The table shows approximately 14,000 distinct CDR3 sequences, with approximately 51% occurring only once. V lost 6 bases to trimming and J lost 1 base, with 6 bases between them. Germline loops: CDR1 LNHDA, CDR2 SQIVND (reference sequence). The CDR3 runs to 13 residues.

The clonotype comes from a human donor who had recovered from COVID-19. The sample taken for sequencing was CD4+ T cells from blood, cultured in vitro. This chain joins TRBV19 and TRBJ2-2; no firm D call. In DNA form, the CDR3 reads TGTGCCAGTAGGAGCGAGAACACCGGGGAGCTGTTTTTT. It yields the protein CASRSENTGELFF.